One and the same sample provided the 27 T cell receptor beta chains below, sequenced in a study of blood T cell repertoires in COVID-19. This table comes from immunoSEQ multiplex PCR, and its TCRdb copy is limited to in-frame clones, with some not included. This table holds about 440,000 clones, roughly 88% found once. The material sequenced was peripheral blood. The source of these receptors is a woman aged 45-59 years with COVID-19, enrolled during active disease.

J is TRBJ2-3 and V is TRBV5-5; D is unresolved. V was cut by 0 bases and J by 1 base, with 9 bases left in between. This CDR3 region has 15 residues. Germline values: CDR1 SGHKS, CDR2 YYEKEE (reference sequence). CDR3 DNA: TGTGCCAGCAGCTTGGCGGTGGGCGGCACAGATACGCAGTATTTT. Translating it yields CASSLAVGGTDTQYF.

This chain links TRBV7-8 with TRBJ1-5; 9 positions agree with TRBD1. The CDR3 sequence is 14 residues long. V dropped 5 bases and J dropped 10; count of bases not matched to a gene: 9. CDR1 SGHVS and CDR2 FQNEAQ come from the germline V gene. For the CDR3, the DNA is TGTGCCAGCAGCAGCCGGGGACAGGGCAAACCCCAGCATTTT. Amino acids: CASSSRGQGKPQHF.

The chain carries TRBV4-1 and TRBJ1-1; tentatively, D is TRBD1 (6 bases). The ends were cut back, 9 bases at V and 2 bases at J, with 16 bases in the middle. The germline gives CDR1 MGHRA, CDR2 YSYEKL. The CDR3 consists of 14 residues. The CDR3 reads CARGRGGINTEAFF. The DNA of the CDR3 is TGCGCCAGGGGAAGGGGGGGGATAAACACTGAAGCTTTCTTT.

The V gene is TRBV2, the J gene TRBJ2-5; TRBD2 might be the D (7 bases). Trimming took 6 bases from V and 4 from J, leaving 15 bases between them. Looked up from germline, CDR1 is SNHLY and CDR2 is FYNNEI. This CDR3 has 14 amino acids. Written as DNA, the CDR3 is TGTGCCAGCAGGGATAGGGGGGGAGGAGAGACCCAGTACTTC. It is translated as CASRDRGGGETQYF.

The V gene is TRBV5-8, the J gene TRBJ2-5; D is perhaps TRBD1 (7 bases). Trimming shortened V by 0 bases and J by 1 base, and 10 bases separated the two germline ends. This CDR3 has 15 residues. Germline-derived CDR1 and CDR2 are SGHTS and YDEGEE. CDR3 protein: CASSLGRDSQETQYF. CDR3 coding DNA: TGTGCCAGCAGCTTGGGGCGGGACAGCCAAGAGACCCAGTACTTC.

For this clone: A junction boundary mismatches the germline segment, possibly from a read error. V usage is TRBV28 and J usage is TRBJ1-2, with 10 bases that match TRBD1. CDR1 is MDHEN and CDR2 is SYDVKM in the germline V gene. This CDR3 comprises 10 residues. The CDR3 sequence: CASRGTGAYF. In DNA form, the CDR3 reads TGTGCCAGCAGGGGGACAGGGGCCTACTTC.

V gene TRBV27 combines with J gene TRBJ2-7, with D possibly matching TRBD2 (5 bases). CDR1 MNHEY and CDR2 SMNVEV come from the germline V gene (reference sequence). The CDR3 is 14 residues long. The ends were cut back, 6 bases at V and 3 bases at J, with 15 bases in the middle. CDR3 in amino acids: CASSQRGFNYEQYF. The CDR3 DNA reads as TGTGCCAGCAGCCAGCGCGGGTTTAACTACGAGCAGTACTTC.

The V call is TRBV7-9, the J call TRBJ2-3; TRBD1 is a possible D gene (6 bases). Trimming cost V 5 bases and J 2 bases, with 14 bases left between them. CDR3 size: 15 residues. Per germline, CDR1 SEHNR and CDR2 FQNEAQ (reference sequence). This CDR3 reads CASSPGQPYTDTQYF. As DNA, the CDR3 is TGTGCCAGCAGCCCCGGACAGCCTTACACAGATACGCAGTATTTT.

The CDR3 spells CASTREGRGTEAFF. The CDR3 nucleotides are TGTGCCAGCACGCGGGAGGGGAGGGGCACTGAAGCTTTCTTT. This rearrangement joins TRBV2 to TRBJ1-1; D might be TRBD1 (5 bases). Germline-derived CDR1 and CDR2 are SNHLY and FYNNEI. CDR3 length equals 14 residues. V lost 7 bases, J lost 4 bases, and 16 bases lay in between.

The gene calls are TRBV24-1 and TRBJ2-7; D unresolved. Trimming cost V 12 bases and J 3 bases, with 5 bases left between them. The CDR3 extends over 9 amino acids. CDR1 and CDR2 from the germline V gene are KGHDR and SFDVKD. The CDR3 loop reads CAAYYEQYF. The CDR3 region has the DNA TGTGCCGCCTACTACGAGCAGTACTTC.

Points on this clone: Additional DNA sequences in this sample encode the identical CDR3. The chain carries TRBV27 and TRBJ2-7, with 8 bases that match TRBD1. This CDR3 is built from 14 residues. Germline CDR1 is MNHEY and CDR2 is SMNVEV (reference sequence). The V and J ends lost 5 bases and 3 bases, in that order; junction bases with no gene match: 6. The CDR3 region has the DNA TGTGCCAGCAGTCTCGGACAGGGCAACTACGAGCAGTACTTC. This encodes CASSLGQGNYEQYF.

The gene calls are TRBV6-5 and TRBJ1-3, with D perhaps matching TRBD1 (6 bases). The V and J ends lost 5 bases and 3 bases respectively, with 14 bases between them. Germline CDR1 MNHEY, CDR2 SVGAGI. The length of the CDR3 is 15 residues. DNA of the CDR3: TGTGCCAGCAGTCGTAATCGACAGGTTGGAAACACCATATATTTT. The encoded protein is CASSRNRQVGNTIYF.

For the CDR3, the DNA is TGCGCCAGCAGGACGGTATCGTCAGGGGATACGCAGTATTTT. Protein product: CASRTVSSGDTQYF. This chain connects TRBV5-1 to TRBJ2-3; possible D gene TRBD1, 5 bases. The length of the CDR3 is 14 residues. CDR1 and CDR2 (germline): SGHRS, YFSETQ. The germline V and J ends were trimmed by 5 bases and 6 bases, with 16 bases remaining between them. The full variable domain, completed using reference TRBV5-1 and TRBJ2-3, is KAGVTQTPRYLIKTRGQQVTLSCSPISGHRSVSWYQQTPGQGLQFLFEYFSETQRNKGNFPGRFSGRQFSNSRSEMNVSTLELGDSALYLCASRTVSSGDTQYFGPGTRLTVL.

The chain links TRBV5-1 to TRBJ2-7; TRBD2 agrees at 9 bases. Germline assignment: CDR1 SGHRS and CDR2 YFSETQ. V was clipped by 3 bases and J by 3 bases; unmatched bases: 4. The CDR3 consists of 14 residues. The CDR3 protein is CASSSQRGDYEQYF. In DNA, the CDR3 is TGCGCCAGCAGCTCCCAGCGGGGGGACTACGAGCAGTACTTC.

V usage is TRBV10-3 and J usage is TRBJ2-3, with TRBD2 matching over 9 bases. Trimming at V came to 0 bases and at J to 4 bases, leaving 11 bases not matched to a gene. The CDR3 extends over 18 amino acids. Germline CDR1 ENHRY, CDR2 SYGVKD. CDR3 bases: TGTGCCATCAGTGAGTCGACTCAAGCGGGGGGTTCGCCAGATACGCAGTATTTT. This translates into CAISESTQAGGSPDTQYF.

Here the CDR3 DNA reads TGTGCCAGCAGCCCCCGACAGGAACTAGTTATTAACACTGAAGCTTTCTTT. This gives the protein CASSPRQELVINTEAFF. J is TRBJ1-1 and V is TRBV3-1 (or the pseudogene TRBV3-2); D possibly corresponds to TRBD1 (6 bases). The V end lost 4 bases, the J end lost 2 bases, and 20 bases lay between the germline ends. The CDR3 covers 17 residues. Germline lookup yields CDR1 LGHDT and CDR2 YNNKEL (reference sequence).

This chain uses TRBV19 with TRBJ2-2, with D tentatively TRBD2 (5 bases). The germline CDR1 and CDR2 sequences are LNHDA and SQIVND (reference sequence). V was pared by 4 bases and J by 8 bases, with 11 bases between. CDR3 length: 13 residues. The CDR3 DNA is TGTGCCAGTAGTAGCCCGGGAAGTGGGGAGCTGTTTTTT. This sequence encodes CASSSPGSGELFF.

This clone was detected only once. This chain links TRBV11-1 with TRBJ2-2, with TRBD1 matching 11 bases. CDR1 and CDR2 from the germline V gene are SGHAT and FQDESV (reference sequence). The CDR3 runs 15 residues. J gave up 4 bases and V 3 bases, and 1 base lay outside the gene matches. CDR3 coding DNA: TGTGCCAGCAGCTTCGGGACAGGGGGCACCGGGGAGCTGTTTTTT. Translation: CASSFGTGGTGELFF.

The chain is built from TRBV28 and TRBJ1-1; the D gene is possibly TRBD1 (6 bases). V lost 8 bases and J lost 5, with 18 bases in between. This CDR3 has 14 residues. CDR1 and CDR2 from the germline V gene are MDHEN and SYDVKM. CDR3: CASGLKGVGTEAFF. CDR3 sequence (DNA): TGTGCCAGCGGACTCAAGGGGGTAGGGACTGAAGCTTTCTTT.

This clone appeared a single time. The CDR3 reads CASSFSSPGYGYTF. CDR3 nucleotides: TGTGCCAGCAGCTTCTCATCCCCGGGCTATGGCTACACCTTC. The chain uses TRBV27 and TRBJ1-2; D remains unclear. With 6 bases removed from V and 4 bases from J, the gap between germline ends came to 15 bases. The CDR3 runs 14 residues. CDR1 and CDR2 (germline): MNHEY, SMNVEV (reference sequence).

The V gene is TRBV30, the J gene TRBJ2-7; D is ambiguous. The CDR3 is 12 amino acids. Trimming took off 1 base at V and 7 bases at J, with 11 bases between the two ends. Germline CDR1 GTSNPN, CDR2 SVGIG (reference sequence). The CDR3: CAWSETGREQYF. CDR3 sequence (DNA): TGTGCCTGGAGTGAGACTGGTCGGGAGCAGTACTTC.

The chain carries TRBV19 and TRBJ1-1; D is unclear. The germline gives CDR1 LNHDA, CDR2 SQIVND (reference sequence). Trimming shortened V by 4 bases and J by 2 bases, and 5 bases separated the two germline ends. The CDR3 runs 12 residues. The CDR3 sequence: CASSNKNTEAFF. The CDR3 bases are TGTGCCAGTAGTAACAAAAACACTGAAGCTTTCTTT. Based on the CDR3 plus reference TRBV19 and TRBJ1-1, the full variable domain is DGGITQSPKYLFRKEGQNVTLSCEQNLNHDAMYWYRQDPGQGLRLIYYSQIVNDFQKGDIAEGYSVSREKKESFPLTVTSAQKNPTAFYLCASSNKNTEAFFGQGTRLTVV.

The chain combines TRBV15 with TRBJ2-5; D is unclear. Germline CDR1 LNHNV, CDR2 YYDKDF (reference sequence). The CDR3 loop spans 12 amino acids. V was pared by 0 bases and J by 5 bases, with 4 bases between. As DNA, the CDR3 is TGTGCCACCAGCAGAGACGCGGAGACCCAGTACTTC. Its protein is CATSRDAETQYF.

This chain joins TRBV7-2 and TRBJ1-5, with a weak D call TRBD1 (5 bases). The CDR3 has 15 amino acids. Germline V lookup: CDR1 SGHTA, CDR2 FQGNSA. Trimming took off 0 bases at V and 4 bases at J, with 10 bases between the two ends. CDR3 nucleotides: TGTGCCAGCAGCTTAGCTCGACAGAGTAATCAGCCCCAGCATTTT. It yields the protein CASSLARQSNQPQHF.

Details on this clone: Relative to the germline gene, one junction end is altered; a read error may explain this. This sequence joins TRBV6-5 and TRBJ2-7; 11 nucleotides match TRBD2. Germline CDR1 MNHEY, CDR2 SVGAGI. The CDR3 covers 15 residues. The CDR3 DNA follows: TGTGCCAGCAAGCTGACTAGCGGGGTGACCTACGGGCAGTACTTC. This gives the protein CASKLTSGVTYGQYF.

The chain employs TRBV9 and TRBJ2-5; TRBD1 matches 9 bases. Germline V gene sequence: CDR1 SGDLS, CDR2 YYNGEE. This CDR3 region has 15 residues. V was pared by 3 bases and J by 4 bases, with 7 bases of the junction left unmatched. CDR3 nucleotide sequence: TGTGCCAGCAGCGGTACAGGGGGCAGGGGAGAGACCCAGTACTTC. Amino acid sequence: CASSGTGGRGETQYF.

This clone was detected once. The chain couples TRBV4-2 to TRBJ2-2, with TRBD2 matching 13 bases. Losses at the gene ends were 4 bases for V and 7 bases for J; bases not matched to a gene: 9. CDR3 size: 17 residues. The germline V gene has CDR1 LGHNA and CDR2 YNFKEQ. The CDR3 reads CASSRGTSGAEYGELFF. The CDR3 coding sequence is TGTGCCAGCAGCCGAGGGACTAGCGGGGCGGAGTACGGGGAGCTGTTTTTT.